This T cell receptor beta chain was captured by sequencing in a study of CD8+ T cells in alopecia areata (dated by TCRdb to the late 2010s). Background on the whole study: The treated patients took part in an open-label pilot trial in which moderate-to-severe alopecia areata was treated with oral tofacitinib at 5 to 10 mg twice daily. In both human patients and the C3H/HeJ mouse model, the study applied high-throughput TCRbeta sequencing to look at T cell clonal expansion in alopecia areata. Tofacitinib was given for 6 to 18 months, followed by 6 months of follow-up off drug to assess delayed response and recurrence. On the human side, TCRbeta sequencing was run on scalp tissue and on sorted CD4+ and CD8+ peripheral blood T cells from healthy controls and from alopecia areata patients with either patchy or totalis/universalis disease. Scalp clonality was compared among normal scalp (n=4), patchy alopecia areata scalp (n=8), and alopecia totalis/universalis scalp (n=8). Biopsies were taken from tofacitinib-treated patients at baseline and again at 4 and 24 weeks into treatment, and several of those patients also had a later scalp biopsy. immunoSEQ multiplex PCR using 35 Vbeta forward primers and 13 Jbeta reverse primers was used to amplify TCRbeta CDR3 regions. RNA came from the PAXgene miRNA kit for fixed scalp, the miRNeasy kit for PBMCs, and the RNeasy kit for mouse skin. The SALT score, which quantifies the percentage of affected scalp surface area, was used to measure disease severity in treated patients. The study at large found these results: Higher clonality and more expanded CD8+ clones were observed in lesional scalp than in normal scalp, particularly in alopecia totalis/universalis, a finding suggestive of antigenic drive. Tofacitinib significantly lowered scalp clonality and the number of expanded CD8+ clones among the top 100 scalp clones. TCR sequences shared between patients were less clear than in mice, possibly partly because of HLA diversity in the patient population. Scalp TCR repertoire analysis is complicated because resident alphabeta T cells in normal human skin are also sequenced, whereas mouse skin is dominated by gammadelta T cells. Because the treated cohort was small and included a single nonresponder, larger studies are needed to assess links between baseline CD8+ expansion and response. During tofacitinib treatment, many expanded lesional clones remained in scalp and blood, and this persistence may partly explain relapse after treatment is stopped.

This clone was recorded a few times. Its antigen is unknown. The input lacks base qualities; no much larger clone sits a single base away. From the germline V gene (reference sequence), CDR1 is PRHDT and CDR2 is FYEKMQ. For this chain, trimming is 6 bases at the V end and 3 bases at the J end, and the number of junction bases without a gene match is 12. There are 17 amino acids in the CDR3, from cysteine to phenylalanine inclusive. Only the CDR3 part of the read is kept: 51 bases, read in frame from the first base. Libraries came from the immunoSEQ multiplex PCR assay. To provide template for TCR sequencing, every sample had RNA extracted and reverse transcribed into cDNA. SuperScript III was used to make first-strand cDNA, primed with a 2:1 mix of oligo-dT and random hexamers. Amplification bias was assessed with a synthetic immune receptor repertoire, and residual bias was removed computationally. Concerning the study's data processing: Raw reads were preprocessed for error removal, and CDR3 was defined according to IMGT conventions as running from the conserved cysteine to phenylalanine. Clonality was computed as 1 minus the Shannon entropy, with the entropy normalized by log2 of the number of productive unique TCRs. Whether each scalp clone was CD4 or CD8 was inferred by checking scalp TCRbeta sequences against the CD4 and CD8 repertoires from sorted blood. TCRdb carries this immuneACCESS record with in-frame sequences only. Its versions omit some clonotypes, under half of them owing to an unresolved V gene in the studies checked, with the rest unexplained. The V and J calls and clone size were taken over from that table, and D and trimming were inferred from the DNA. Here the sample has approximately 100,000 clones; almost 60% occur a single time. About 16% of the sample rests with the top ten.

The treatment or condition tag for this specimen amounts to: oral pan-JAK inhibitor, 5-10 mg twice daily. From alopecia areata patients, peripheral blood was collected along with lesional scalp punch biopsies. PBMCs were separated by density centrifugation and stained for CD3, CD4 and CD8, after which CD4+ and CD8+ T cells were sorted on a FACSAria. The material was CD8+ T cells sorted from blood, obtained at week 56, from a patient treated with tofacitinib. The rearrangement joined TRBV13 to TRBJ2-7; 12 central nucleotides agree with TRBD1. The sequence came from a human donor with alopecia areata. In nucleotide form, the sequence is TGTGCCAGCAGTGGAGGGACAGGGGGCGTCTCGGACTACGAGCAGTACTTC. Its amino acids are CASSGGTGGVSDYEQYF.